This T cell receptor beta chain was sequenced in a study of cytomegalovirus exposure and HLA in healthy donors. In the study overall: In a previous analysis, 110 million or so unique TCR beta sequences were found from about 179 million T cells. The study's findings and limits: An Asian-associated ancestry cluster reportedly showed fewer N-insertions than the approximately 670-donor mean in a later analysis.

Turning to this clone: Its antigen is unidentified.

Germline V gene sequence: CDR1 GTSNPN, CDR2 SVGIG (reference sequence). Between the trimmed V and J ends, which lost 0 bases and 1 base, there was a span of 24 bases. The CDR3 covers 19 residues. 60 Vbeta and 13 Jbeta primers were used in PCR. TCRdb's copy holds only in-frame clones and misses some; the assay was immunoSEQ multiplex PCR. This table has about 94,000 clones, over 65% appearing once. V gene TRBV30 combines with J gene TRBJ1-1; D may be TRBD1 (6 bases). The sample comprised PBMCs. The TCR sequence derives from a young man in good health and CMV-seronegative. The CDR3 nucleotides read TGTGCCTGGAGTGTACATACAGGGACGGTAAGGACCAGGAACACTGAAGCTTTCTTT. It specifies CAWSVHTGTVRTRNTEAFF.